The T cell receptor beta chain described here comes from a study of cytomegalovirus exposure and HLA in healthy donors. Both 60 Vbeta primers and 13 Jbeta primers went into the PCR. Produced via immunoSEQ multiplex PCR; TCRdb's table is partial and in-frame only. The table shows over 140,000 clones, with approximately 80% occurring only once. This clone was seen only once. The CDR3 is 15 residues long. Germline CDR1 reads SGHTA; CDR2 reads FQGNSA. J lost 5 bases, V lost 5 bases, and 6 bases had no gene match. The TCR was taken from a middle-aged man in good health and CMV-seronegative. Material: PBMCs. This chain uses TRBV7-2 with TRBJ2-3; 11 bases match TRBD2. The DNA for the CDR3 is TGTGCCAGCAGCAGAATACTAGCGGGAGAAGATACGCAGTATTTT. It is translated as CASSRILAGEDTQYF.